This entry describes one TCR beta chain. The source of the sample is a study of graft-versus-host responses after intestinal transplantation. V was clipped by 0 bases and J by 0 bases, with 12 bases between them. The V gene's germline CDR1 is SGHVS and CDR2 FQNEAQ. CDR3 length: 17 residues. Sequencing used immunoSEQ multiplex PCR; TCRdb keeps in-frame clones, though not all of them. The profile covers about 19,000 clones, with 80% to 95% appearing a single time and less than 2% taken by the ten largest. This sequence originates from a human patient who received an intestinal transplant, so some T cells may come from the graft donor. V is TRBV7-8 and J is TRBJ1-5; D is possibly TRBD1 (5 bases). Sequenced here: PBMCs, sampled around 350 days after transplant. The CDR3 nucleotides are TGTGCCAGCAGCTTAGCAGCAGGGACCCATAGCAATCAGCCCCAGCATTTT. Encoded protein: CASSLAAGTHSNQPQHF.